The 31 T cell receptor beta chains listed next were all sequenced from one sample in a study of blood T cell dynamics during melanoma immunotherapy. The repertoire was sequenced with immunoSEQ multiplex PCR; TCRdb's copy has only in-frame clones and lacks some. The data show 10,000 to 15,000 clones, approximately 88% seen once. The time point here: pre-treatment baseline. The sequencing used blood, collected from a patient treated with checkpoint blockade. The receptors were sampled from a human donor with melanoma.

V and J are TRBV11-2 and TRBJ2-1; the D gene is possibly TRBD2 (5 bases). V was pared by 5 bases and J by 7 bases, with 9 bases between. The germline CDR1 and CDR2 sequences are SGHAT and FQNNGV. The CDR3 consists of 12 residues. Here the CDR3 reads CASSRTRNEQFF. CDR3 sequence (DNA): TGTGCCAGCAGCCGAACTAGAAATGAGCAGTTCTTC. Drawing the rest from reference TRBV11-2 and TRBJ2-1, the complete variable domain is EAGVAQSPRYKIIEKRQSVAFWCNPISGHATLYWYQQILGQGPKLLIQFQNNGVVDDSQLPKDRFSAERLKGVDSTLKIQPAKLEDSAVYLCASSRTRNEQFFGPGTRLTVL.

This chain links TRBV30 with TRBJ2-7; 7 bases are a match to TRBD1. The germline V gene has CDR1 GTSNPN and CDR2 SVGIG (reference sequence). With V trimmed by 4 bases and J by 7 bases, 7 bases remained unmatched. This CDR3 contains 12 residues. CDR3 amino acids: CAWKGAGVEQYF. In nucleotides, the CDR3 is TGTGCCTGGAAGGGGGCAGGGGTTGAGCAGTACTTC.

The chain is built from TRBV7-2 and TRBJ1-6; the match to TRBD1 covers 7 bases. The CDR3 contains 15 residues. The germline V gene encodes CDR1 SGHTA and CDR2 FQGNSA. V shed 3 bases, J shed 10 bases, and the junction held 9 bases outside the gene matches. The CDR3 bases are TGTGCCAGCAGCTTCGGGACAGTAGGGAGGTCACCCCTCCACTTT. This sequence encodes CASSFGTVGRSPLHF.

The chain is built from TRBV7-2 and TRBJ2-7; D is perhaps TRBD1 or TRBD2 (6 bases each). The CDR3 covers 15 residues. Germline V gene sequence: CDR1 SGHTA, CDR2 FQGNSA. Trimming removed 6 bases at V and 5 bases at J, with 20 bases between. The DNA of the CDR3 is TGTGCCAGCAGTCCTAAGGCGTCGGGGGCCCACGAGCAGTACTTC. Its protein product is CASSPKASGAHEQYF.

J is TRBJ2-6 and V is TRBV5-1, with unresolved D. V was pared by 3 bases and J by 4 bases, with 8 bases between. The germline V gene has CDR1 SGHRS and CDR2 YFSETQ. This CDR3 contains 14 residues. CDR3 amino acids: CASSSSSGANVLTF. Written as DNA, the CDR3 is TGCGCCAGCAGCTCATCGTCCGGGGCCAACGTCCTGACTTTC.

The chain uses TRBV19 and TRBJ2-3; 8 nucleotides match TRBD2. The CDR3 spans 16 residues. Looked up from germline, CDR1 is LNHDA and CDR2 is SQIVND (reference sequence). With V trimmed by 5 bases and J by 2 bases, 9 bases remained unmatched. The CDR3 sequence is CASSSQVGGATDTQYF. The CDR3 coding sequence is TGTGCCAGTAGTTCTCAGGTCGGGGGGGCCACAGATACGCAGTATTTT. Supplemented by reference TRBV19 and TRBJ2-3, the full variable domain reads DGGITQSPKYLFRKEGQNVTLSCEQNLNHDAMYWYRQDPGQGLRLIYYSQIVNDFQKGDIAEGYSVSREKKESFPLTVTSAQKNPTAFYLCASSSQVGGATDTQYFGPGTRLTVL.

This chain connects TRBV7-3 to TRBJ2-1; possibly TRBD1 or TRBD2 for D (5 bases each). This CDR3 comprises 14 residues. V lost 4 bases to trimming and J lost 9 bases, with 16 bases between them. The germline V gene encodes CDR1 SGHTA and CDR2 FQGTGA. The CDR3 reads CASSSGRPGAEQFF. CDR3 nucleotides: TGTGCCAGCAGCTCGGGACGCCCAGGCGCTGAGCAGTTCTTC.

The J gene is TRBJ2-5, the V gene TRBV13; D is possibly TRBD2 (7 bases). Germline V gene lookup returns CDR1 PRHDT and CDR2 FYEKMQ (reference sequence). V lost 4 bases, J lost 3 bases, and 15 bases lay in between. The CDR3 has 15 residues. CDR3 protein: CASSSKGGAKETQYF. The CDR3 DNA reads as TGTGCCAGCAGCTCAAAAGGGGGGGCCAAAGAGACCCAGTACTTC.

The V and J genes are TRBV7-2 and TRBJ2-3; no reliable D call. CDR1 is SGHTA and CDR2 is FQGNSA in the germline V gene. V lost 3 bases to trimming and J lost 4 bases, with 5 bases between them. This CDR3 region has 12 residues. For the CDR3, the DNA is TGTGCCAGCAGCTTCGCCTCAGATACGCAGTATTTT. Protein product: CASSFASDTQYF.

The rearrangement joins TRBV2 to TRBJ1-3; D is possibly TRBD1 (5 bases). Germline assignment: CDR1 SNHLY and CDR2 FYNNEI. Trimming took 4 bases from V and 3 from J, leaving 16 bases between them. The CDR3 totals 16 residues. The CDR3 is CASSVGEGFGGNTIYF. CDR3 sequence (DNA): TGTGCCAGCAGTGTGGGGGAGGGGTTTGGTGGAAACACCATATATTTT.

This chain links TRBV10-3 with TRBJ2-5; 7 nucleotides line up with TRBD1. Matching the DNA end better, TRBJ2-7 makes the J call doubtful. The CDR3 covers 14 residues. From germline, CDR1 is ENHRY and CDR2 SYGVKD. DNA of the CDR3: TGTGCCATCAGTGAGACCCGGGACAGCTACGAGCAGTACTTC. Amino acid sequence: CAISETRDSYEQYF.

J is TRBJ2-3 and V is TRBV6-1; 10 bases line up with TRBD2. The V and J ends lost 6 bases and 2 bases, in that order; junction bases with no gene match: 5. This CDR3 comprises 15 residues. Germline loops: CDR1 MNHNS, CDR2 SASEGT. CDR3: CASSVLAGLTDTQYF. CDR3 coding DNA: TGTGCCAGCAGCGTACTAGCGGGACTCACAGATACGCAGTATTTT.

The chain has TRBV5-1 and TRBJ2-3; 11 bases match TRBD2. This CDR3 is 15 amino acids long. The V segment lost 7 bases and the J segment 3 bases; nucleotides outside the gene matches: 7. Germline CDR1 reads SGHRS; CDR2 reads YFSETQ. CDR3 nucleotides: TGCGCCAGCCTCCAACTAGCGGGGGCTACAGATACGCAGTATTTT. Protein: CASLQLAGATDTQYF.

This chain links TRBV9 with TRBJ2-5; unclear D gene. Germline CDR1 reads SGDLS; CDR2 reads YYNGEE. This CDR3 is built from 14 residues. Trimming took 0 bases from V and 5 from J, leaving 11 bases between them. This CDR3 reads CASSVGRARETQYF. The CDR3 nucleotides read TGTGCCAGCAGCGTAGGACGAGCTCGGGAGACCCAGTACTTC.

The chain couples TRBV14 to TRBJ2-5; the D call may be TRBD1 or TRBD2 (5 bases each). Trimming took 2 bases from V and 5 from J, leaving 15 bases between them. CDR1 is SGHDN and CDR2 is FVKESK in the germline V gene. This CDR3 has 15 amino acids. The CDR3 nucleotides read TGTGCCAGCAGCCAATACATAACGGGGCTGGAGACCCAGTACTTC. Translation: CASSQYITGLETQYF.

This clone showed up just once. The J gene is TRBJ2-5, the V gene TRBV5-1; D perhaps matches TRBD2 (6 bases). Trimming shortened V by 1 base and J by 2 bases, and 9 bases separated the two germline ends. Germline lookup yields CDR1 SGHRS and CDR2 YFSETQ. CDR3 length equals 14 residues. DNA for the CDR3: TGCGCCAGCAGCTTGTTTAGCGGACAAGAGACCCAGTACTTC. It encodes CASSLFSGQETQYF.

Details on this clone: A read error may account for a junction end that differs from germline. This chain uses TRBV10-3 with TRBJ1-1, with 7 bases lining up with TRBD1. The CDR3 loop spans 11 amino acids. CDR1 is ENHRY, CDR2 SYGVKD, per germline. The CDR3: CATGGQSEAFF. In DNA form, the CDR3 reads TGTGCCACGGGGGGACAGTCTGAGGCTTTCTTT.

This chain's CDR3 is CASSVGGTGNGYTF. CDR3 sequence (DNA): TGTGCCAGCAGCGTAGGGGGGACAGGGAATGGCTACACCTTC. The J gene is TRBJ1-2, the V gene TRBV9; 9 bases match TRBD1. Germline CDR1 is SGDLS and CDR2 is YYNGEE. V dropped 0 bases and J dropped 6; count of bases not matched to a gene: 3. The CDR3 runs 14 residues.

The J gene is TRBJ1-4, the V gene TRBV5-1; 8 nucleotides line up with TRBD1. Germline V gene lookup returns CDR1 SGHRS and CDR2 YFSETQ. Trimming removed 0 bases from V and 8 bases from J; junction bases left unmatched: 3. CDR3 length: 14 residues. The CDR3 region has the DNA TGCGCCAGCAGCTTGGACAGGGGGGACGAAAAACTGTTTTTT. It specifies CASSLDRGDEKLFF.

The chain uses TRBV19 and TRBJ2-1; no clear D gene. The germline gives CDR1 LNHDA, CDR2 SQIVND (reference sequence). Trimming took off 6 bases at V and 0 bases at J, with 3 bases between the two ends. The CDR3 sequence is 12 residues long. CDR3 sequence: CASSASYNEQFF. Here the CDR3 DNA reads TGTGCCAGTAGCGCCTCCTACAATGAGCAGTTCTTC.

CDR3 loop: CASSLGTGEQETQYF. The DNA for the CDR3 is TGTGCCAGCTCACTCGGGACAGGGGAGCAAGAGACCCAGTACTTC. The J gene is TRBJ2-5, the V gene TRBV18; 10 nucleotides line up with TRBD1. The CDR3 is 15 amino acids. With V trimmed by 4 bases and J by 2 bases, 4 bases remained unmatched. CDR1 and CDR2 from the germline V gene are KGHSH and LQKENI.

Turning to this clone: The same CDR3 also results from other DNA sequences found in this sample. The rearrangement joins TRBV7-3 to TRBJ1-5, with no clear D. The germline gives CDR1 SGHTA, CDR2 FQGTGA. CDR3 size: 13 residues. Trimming shortened V by 5 bases and J by 0 bases, and 5 bases separated the two germline ends. Written as DNA, the CDR3 is TGTGCCAGCAGCAGAGGTAGCAATCAGCCCCAGCATTTT. Translated, it gives CASSRGSNQPQHF.

The rearrangement joins TRBV27 to TRBJ2-1, with 9 bases lining up with TRBD2. With V trimmed by 7 bases and J by 9 bases, 10 bases remained unmatched. The CDR3 has 14 residues. Germline values: CDR1 MNHEY, CDR2 SMNVEV (reference sequence). The CDR3 is CASISASGVGEQFF. The CDR3 DNA is TGTGCCAGCATTTCGGCTAGCGGGGTTGGTGAGCAGTTCTTC.

The chain links TRBV4-2 to TRBJ2-7; TRBD2 is a possible D gene (6 bases). The germline CDR1 and CDR2 sequences are LGHNA and YNFKEQ. V was cut by 0 bases and J by 3 bases, with 9 bases left in between. This CDR3 comprises 14 residues. The CDR3 DNA sequence: TGTGCCAGCAGCCAAGAGTCGCGGGGCTACGAGCAGTACTTC. Translating gives CASSQESRGYEQYF.

This rearrangement joins TRBV6-1 to TRBJ1-2; 7 nucleotides align to TRBD1. The V gene's germline CDR1 is MNHNS and CDR2 SASEGT. V lost 0 bases, J lost 6 bases, and 4 bases stayed unmatched. The CDR3 extends over 14 amino acids. DNA of the CDR3: TGTGCCAGCAGTGAAGCAGACAGGGTTCATGGCTACACCTTC. It encodes CASSEADRVHGYTF.

The chain recombines TRBV6-5 with TRBJ1-2; tentatively, D is TRBD1 (6 bases). The CDR3 is 15 residues long. Germline values: CDR1 MNHEY, CDR2 SVGAGI. Trimming removed 6 bases at V and 4 bases at J, with 18 bases between. The CDR3 DNA sequence: TGTGCCAGCAGCTACCGGGACACCACCGGCTATGGCTACACCTTC. Protein: CASSYRDTTGYGYTF.

This clone has only a few counts. The chain links TRBV7-9 to TRBJ2-7, with D uncertain. The V gene lost 5 bases and the J gene lost 5 bases, with 7 bases spanning the gap. Germline CDR1 is SEHNR and CDR2 is FQNEAQ (reference sequence). This CDR3 is built from 11 residues. The CDR3 is CASSPVDEQYF. The CDR3 nucleotides read TGTGCCAGCAGCCCCGTCGACGAGCAGTACTTC.

This clone was detected only a few times. V usage is TRBV4-2 and J usage is TRBJ2-7; D may be TRBD2 (6 bases). Trimming shortened V by 0 bases and J by 0 bases, and 9 bases separated the two germline ends. This CDR3 comprises 15 residues. Germline loops: CDR1 LGHNA, CDR2 YNFKEQ. The CDR3, as DNA: TGTGCCAGCAGCCAAGATGGCGGGGCCTCCTACGAGCAGTACTTC. Its translation is CASSQDGGASYEQYF.

V gene TRBV4-2 combines with J gene TRBJ2-1, with D possibly TRBD1 on 6 matching bases. Germline loops: CDR1 LGHNA, CDR2 YNFKEQ. This CDR3 contains 19 residues. The V and J ends lost 0 bases and 6 bases respectively, with 24 bases between them. CDR3 nucleotides: TGTGCCAGCAGCCAAGATGGCAGGGGCTTCACAGCGATGGGCAATGAGCAGTTCTTC. As protein: CASSQDGRGFTAMGNEQFF.

The chain is built from TRBV14 and TRBJ2-3; 8 bases line up with TRBD2. Germline loops: CDR1 SGHDN, CDR2 FVKESK. The V gene end was trimmed by 4 bases and the J gene end by 4 bases; junction bases not matched to a gene: 4. CDR3 length equals 14 residues. As DNA, the CDR3 is TGTGCCAGCAGCCTGACGCGGGGGGCAGATACGCAGTATTTT. Amino acids: CASSLTRGADTQYF.

This clone was recorded only once. The rearrangement uses TRBV27 and TRBJ1-3, with D possibly matching TRBD1 (5 bases). Between the trimmed V and J ends, which lost 4 bases and 2 bases, there was a span of 12 bases. In germline, CDR1 is MNHEY, CDR2 SMNVEV (reference sequence). This CDR3 spans 15 amino acids. The CDR3 region is CASSWNRGAGNTIYF. The CDR3 DNA follows: TGTGCCAGCAGTTGGAATCGGGGGGCTGGAAACACCATATATTTT.